This passage covers 8 T cell receptor beta chains from one sample sequenced in a study of neurological immune-mediated disorders. Time point in this sample: longitudinal time-point 3. A single record per CDR3 protein comes from TCRdb applying MiXCR to the 5' RACE reads. The sample lists roughly 45,000 distinct CDR3 sequences, roughly 14% occurring once. The specimen was PBMCs. The receptors here all came from a man aged 30 to 39 in good health.

This clonotype was picked up many times. The V call is TRBV6-1, the J call TRBJ2-1; 10 nucleotides agree with TRBD1. Per the germline V gene, CDR1 is MNHNS and CDR2 is SASEGT. The V and J ends lost 4 bases and 1 base, in that order; junction bases with no gene match: 1. The CDR3 consists of 15 residues. CDR3 sequence: CASSGQGASYNEQFF. The CDR3, as DNA: TGTGCCAGCAGTGGACAGGGGGCTTCCTACAATGAGCAGTTCTTC.

This clonotype was observed a few times. The chain employs TRBV20-1 and TRBJ2-7; possibly TRBD2 for D (6 bases). This CDR3 spans 15 amino acids. The V and J ends lost 6 bases and 0 bases respectively, with 18 bases between them. Germline CDR1 reads DFQATT; CDR2 reads SNEGSKA (reference sequence). Here the CDR3 DNA reads TGCAGTGCCCCTACAGCGGGTTCCAGCTCCTACGAGCAGTACTTC. Translating it yields CSAPTAGSSSYEQYF.

This clonotype was detected ten times or more. The chain links TRBV29-1 to TRBJ1-5; D call uncertain. In germline, CDR1 is SQVTM, CDR2 ANQGSEA. The CDR3 totals 15 residues. With 4 bases removed from V and 0 bases from J, the gap between germline ends came to 13 bases. The CDR3 bases are TGCAGCGTTGTCTTGGCCGAGTATAGCAATCAGCCCCAGCATTTT. Protein product: CSVVLAEYSNQPQHF.

This clonotype was detected many times. This chain uses TRBV20-1 with TRBJ1-2; 7 bases match TRBD1. Germline V lookup: CDR1 DFQATT, CDR2 SNEGSKA (reference sequence). The CDR3 is made up of 14 amino acids. The J segment lost 3 bases and the V segment lost 2 bases, leaving 6 bases of the junction unmatched. The CDR3 nucleotides read TGCAGTGCTAGAAGGAGGGGGCAGGACTATGGCTACACCTTC. Protein: CSARRRGQDYGYTF.

This clonotype was counted ten times or more. This rearrangement joins TRBV28 to TRBJ2-3, with 9 bases lining up with TRBD1. The CDR3 sequence is 15 residues long. V was pared by 6 bases and J by 3 bases, with 7 bases of the junction left unmatched. CDR1 and CDR2 from the germline V gene are MDHEN and SYDVKM. As DNA, the CDR3 is TGTGCCAGCAGCCCCTCCGGGACAGGGACAGATACGCAGTATTTT. As protein: CASSPSGTGTDTQYF.

This clonotype occurred many times. V and J are TRBV15 and TRBJ2-3, with D unresolved. This CDR3 is built from 13 residues. Trimming cost V 4 bases and J 5 bases, with 10 bases left between them. Looked up from germline, CDR1 is LNHNV and CDR2 is YYDKDF (reference sequence). CDR3 amino acids: CATSTNLGDTQYF. The CDR3 coding sequence is TGTGCCACCAGCACAAACTTAGGAGATACGCAGTATTTT.

This clonotype was detected many times. This rearrangement joins TRBV11-2 to TRBJ1-1; no clear D. The CDR3 runs 14 residues. V gave up 5 bases and J gave up 3 bases, with 13 bases separating them. CDR1 and CDR2 (germline): SGHAT, FQNNGV. Here the CDR3 reads CASSQGRVDTEAFF. As DNA, the CDR3 is TGTGCCAGCAGCCAAGGGCGGGTTGACACTGAAGCTTTCTTT.

Many counts were recorded for this clonotype. The rearrangement links TRBV5-1 to TRBJ2-1, with 10 positions matching TRBD2. The CDR3 sequence is 16 residues long. Trimming removed 4 bases from V and 5 bases from J; junction bases left unmatched: 9. CDR1 and CDR2 (germline): SGHRS, YFSETQ. CDR3 region: CASSNGLAEANNEQFF. In DNA form, the CDR3 reads TGCGCCAGCAGCAACGGACTAGCGGAAGCAAACAATGAGCAGTTCTTC.